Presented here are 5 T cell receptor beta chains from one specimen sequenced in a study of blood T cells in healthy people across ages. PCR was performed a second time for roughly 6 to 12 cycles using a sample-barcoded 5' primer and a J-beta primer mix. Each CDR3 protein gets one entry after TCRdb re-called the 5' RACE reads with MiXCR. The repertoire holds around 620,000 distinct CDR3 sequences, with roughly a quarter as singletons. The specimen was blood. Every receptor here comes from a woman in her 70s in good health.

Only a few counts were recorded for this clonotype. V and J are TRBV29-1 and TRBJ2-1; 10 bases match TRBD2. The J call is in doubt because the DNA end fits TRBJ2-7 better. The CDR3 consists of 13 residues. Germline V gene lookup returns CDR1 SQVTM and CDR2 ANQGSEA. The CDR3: CSVVAGGLYEQYF. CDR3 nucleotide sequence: TGCAGCGTTGTAGCGGGGGGACTTTACGAGCAGTACTTC.

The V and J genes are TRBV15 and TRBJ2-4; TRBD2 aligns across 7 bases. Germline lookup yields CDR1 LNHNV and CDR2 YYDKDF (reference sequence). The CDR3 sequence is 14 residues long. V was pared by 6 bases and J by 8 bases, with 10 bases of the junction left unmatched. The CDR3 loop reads CATSTRLAGDIQYF. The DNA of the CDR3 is TGTGCCACCAGTACGCGACTAGCTGGGGACATTCAGTACTTC.

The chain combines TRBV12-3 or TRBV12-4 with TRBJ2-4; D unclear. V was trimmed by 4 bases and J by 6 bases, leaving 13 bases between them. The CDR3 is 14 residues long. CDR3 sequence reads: CASSSLPGRNIQYF. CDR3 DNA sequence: TGTGCCAGCAGTTCCCTCCCGGGCAGAAACATTCAGTACTTC.

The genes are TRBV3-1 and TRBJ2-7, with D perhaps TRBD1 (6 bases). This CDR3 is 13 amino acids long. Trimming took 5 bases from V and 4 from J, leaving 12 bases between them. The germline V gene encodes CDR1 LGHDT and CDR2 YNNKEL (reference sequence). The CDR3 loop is CASSSQGLYEQYF. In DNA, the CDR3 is TGTGCCAGCAGCAGCCAGGGGTTATACGAGCAGTACTTC.

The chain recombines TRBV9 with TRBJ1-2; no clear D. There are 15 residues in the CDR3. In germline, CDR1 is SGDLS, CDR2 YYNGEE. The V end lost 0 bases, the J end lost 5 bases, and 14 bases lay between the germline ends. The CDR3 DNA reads TGTGCCAGCAGCGTAGAAGCCAGTTCGGGATATGGCTACACCTTC. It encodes CASSVEASSGYGYTF.